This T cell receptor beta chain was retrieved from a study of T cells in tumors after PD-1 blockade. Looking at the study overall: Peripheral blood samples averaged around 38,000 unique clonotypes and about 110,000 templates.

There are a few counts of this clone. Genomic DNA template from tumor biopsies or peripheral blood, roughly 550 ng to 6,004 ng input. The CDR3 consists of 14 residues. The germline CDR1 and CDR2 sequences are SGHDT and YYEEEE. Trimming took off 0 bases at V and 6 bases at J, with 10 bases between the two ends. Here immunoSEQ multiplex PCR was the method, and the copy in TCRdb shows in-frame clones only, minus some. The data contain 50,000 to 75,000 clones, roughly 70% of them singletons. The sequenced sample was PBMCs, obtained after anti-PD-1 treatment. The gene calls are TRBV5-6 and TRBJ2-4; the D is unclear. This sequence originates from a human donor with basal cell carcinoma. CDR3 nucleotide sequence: TGTGCCAGCAGCTTGGGGCAGTTGGGAAACATTCAGTACTTC. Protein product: CASSLGQLGNIQYF.